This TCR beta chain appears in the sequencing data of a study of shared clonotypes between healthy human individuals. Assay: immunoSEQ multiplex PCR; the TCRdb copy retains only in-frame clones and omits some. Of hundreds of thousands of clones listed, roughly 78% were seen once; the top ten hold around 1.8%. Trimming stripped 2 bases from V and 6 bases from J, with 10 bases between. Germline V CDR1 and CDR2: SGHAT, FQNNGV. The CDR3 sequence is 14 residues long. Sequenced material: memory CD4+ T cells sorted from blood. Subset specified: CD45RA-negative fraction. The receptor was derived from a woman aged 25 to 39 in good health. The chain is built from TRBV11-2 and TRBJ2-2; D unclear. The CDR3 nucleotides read TGTGCCAGCAGCTTAACCCTAGTCCCCGGGGAGCTGTTTTTT. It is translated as CASSLTLVPGELFF.